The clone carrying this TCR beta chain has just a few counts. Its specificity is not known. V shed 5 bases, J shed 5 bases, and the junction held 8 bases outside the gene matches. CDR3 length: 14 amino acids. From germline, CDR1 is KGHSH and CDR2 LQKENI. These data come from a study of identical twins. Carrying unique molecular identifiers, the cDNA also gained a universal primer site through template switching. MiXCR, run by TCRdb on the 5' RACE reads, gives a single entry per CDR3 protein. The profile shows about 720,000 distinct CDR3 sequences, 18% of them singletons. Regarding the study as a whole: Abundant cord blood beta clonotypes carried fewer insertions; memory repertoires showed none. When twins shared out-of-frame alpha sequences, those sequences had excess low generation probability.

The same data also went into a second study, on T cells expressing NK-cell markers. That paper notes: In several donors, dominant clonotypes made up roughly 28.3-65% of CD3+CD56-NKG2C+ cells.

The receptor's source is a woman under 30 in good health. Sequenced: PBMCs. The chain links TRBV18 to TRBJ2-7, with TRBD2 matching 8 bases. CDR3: CASSSWTSWDEQYF. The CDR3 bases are TGTGCCAGCTCATCCTGGACTAGCTGGGACGAGCAGTACTTC.